These 13 T cell receptor beta chains share one sample of origin, sequenced in a study of blood T cell repertoires in COVID-19. Sequencing was performed with immunoSEQ multiplex PCR; in TCRdb, only in-frame clones are kept and a portion is missing. This table has more than 80,000 clones, roughly 70% appearing once. Sequencing used peripheral blood. The source of these receptors is a woman aged 60 to 75 in a cohort sampled during active or convalescent COVID-19.

This sequence joins TRBV11-2 and TRBJ2-3; weak D call: TRBD2 (5 bases). V lost 0 bases, J lost 1 base, and 8 bases lay in between. This CDR3 is built from 15 residues. Germline CDR1 reads SGHAT; CDR2 reads FQNNGV. CDR3 bases: TGTGCCAGCAGCTTAGACGGGGTCGGCACAGATACGCAGTATTTT. It is translated as CASSLDGVGTDTQYF.

This clone was recorded once. The CDR3 DNA sequence: TGTGCCAGCAGCTTAGCGCAGGGGAGTGGCGAGACCCAGTACTTC. This encodes CASSLAQGSGETQYF. The chain couples TRBV3-1 (or the pseudogene TRBV3-2) to TRBJ2-5, with D possibly being TRBD1 (6 bases). The CDR3 is 15 amino acids. CDR1 is LGHDT, CDR2 YNNKEL, per germline (reference sequence). The V end lost 5 bases, the J end lost 5 bases, and 18 bases lay between the germline ends.

The chain has TRBV9 and TRBJ2-5; D unresolved. Germline V gives CDR1 SGDLS, CDR2 YYNGEE. Trimming removed 3 bases at V and 5 bases at J, with 8 bases between. The CDR3 contains 12 residues. CDR3 in DNA: TGTGCCAGCAGCGGGTTCGGGGAGACCCAGTACTTC. Translating it yields CASSGFGETQYF.

The chain is built from TRBV19 and TRBJ1-1, with no clear D. There are 13 residues in the CDR3. The V gene's germline CDR1 is LNHDA and CDR2 SQIVND (reference sequence). The germline V and J ends were trimmed by 5 bases and 6 bases, with 13 bases remaining between them. The CDR3 sequence is CASSYLGEAEAFF. Here the CDR3 DNA reads TGTGCCAGTAGTTATCTAGGTGAGGCTGAAGCTTTCTTT.

There are a few counts of this clone. The chain uses TRBV5-1 and TRBJ1-1, with TRBD1 identical over 7 bases. Germline CDR1 reads SGHRS; CDR2 reads YFSETQ. There are 14 residues in the CDR3. V dropped 5 bases and J dropped 5; count of bases not matched to a gene: 9. CDR3 nucleotides: TGCGCCAGCAGAGAAACAGGGGATTTGACTGAAGCTTTCTTT. This codes for CASRETGDLTEAFF. The whole variable domain, remainder taken from reference TRBV5-1 and TRBJ1-1, is KAGVTQTPRYLIKTRGQQVTLSCSPISGHRSVSWYQQTPGQGLQFLFEYFSETQRNKGNFPGRFSGRQFSNSRSEMNVSTLELGDSALYLCASRETGDLTEAFFGQGTRLTVV.

The V gene is TRBV10-3, the J gene TRBJ2-5; a possible D gene is TRBD1 (6 bases). The germline V and J ends were trimmed by 3 bases and 5 bases, with 16 bases remaining between them. Germline V gene data show CDR1 as ENHRY and CDR2 as SYGVKD. The CDR3 runs 15 residues. The CDR3: CAISEPQGKGETQYF. The CDR3 coding sequence is TGTGCCATCAGTGAACCTCAGGGGAAGGGGGAGACCCAGTACTTC.

The V call is TRBV29-1, the J call TRBJ1-1; a possible D gene is TRBD1 (5 bases). Germline values: CDR1 SQVTM, CDR2 ANQGSEA. This CDR3 comprises 13 residues. V lost 7 bases and J lost 0, with 12 bases in between. The CDR3, as DNA: TGCAGCGGGAGACAGATTTTGAACACTGAAGCTTTCTTT. As protein: CSGRQILNTEAFF.

J is TRBJ1-3 and V is TRBV28; tentatively, D is TRBD1 (6 bases). Germline assignment: CDR1 MDHEN and CDR2 SYDVKM. The CDR3 has 14 amino acids. With 8 bases removed from V and 2 bases from J, the gap between germline ends came to 13 bases. In DNA, the CDR3 is TGTGCCAGCTACCACAGGGTCGCTGGAAACACCATATATTTT. It is translated as CASYHRVAGNTIYF. Drawing the rest from reference TRBV28 and TRBJ1-3, the complete variable domain is DVKVTQSSRYLVKRTGEKVFLECVQDMDHENMFWYRQDPGLGLRLIYFSYDVKMKEKGDIPEGYSVSREKKERFSLILESASTNQTSMYLCASYHRVAGNTIYFGEGSWLTVV.

This rearrangement joins TRBV5-1 to TRBJ1-5, with 11 bases lining up with TRBD1. The V gene end was trimmed by 5 bases and the J gene end by 0 bases; junction bases not matched to a gene: 7. CDR1 and CDR2 from the germline V gene are SGHRS and YFSETQ. The CDR3 covers 17 residues. In nucleotides, the CDR3 is TGCGCCAGCAGTTACGGGACAGGGGGTAATAGCAATCAGCCCCAGCATTTT. This codes for CASSYGTGGNSNQPQHF.

This chain joins TRBV6-5 and TRBJ1-2; D remains ambiguous. CDR3 length: 12 residues. Trimming removed 7 bases from V and 3 bases from J, with 9 bases in between. Per the germline V gene, CDR1 is MNHEY and CDR2 is SVGAGI. CDR3 bases: TGTGCCAGCACTTCATCGGACTATGGCTACACCTTC. Translated: CASTSSDYGYTF.

V gene TRBV10-3 combines with J gene TRBJ1-5, with TRBD1 matching 8 bases. From germline, CDR1 is ENHRY and CDR2 SYGVKD. After removal of 8 bases from V and 2 bases from J, the junction contained 5 bases not matched to a gene. The CDR3 has 14 amino acids. This CDR3 reads CAIQGAGGNQPQHF. CDR3 nucleotide sequence: TGTGCCATCCAGGGGGCGGGCGGCAATCAGCCCCAGCATTTT.

The chain is built from TRBV18 and TRBJ1-1; D perhaps matches TRBD1 (6 bases). Germline CDR1 and CDR2: KGHSH and LQKENI. CDR3 length equals 11 residues. V was cut by 4 bases and J by 6 bases, with 6 bases left in between. The CDR3 sequence is CASSQGAEAFF. CDR3 nucleotide sequence: TGTGCCAGCTCACAGGGGGCTGAAGCTTTCTTT.

The chain employs TRBV27 and TRBJ1-4, with D perhaps matching TRBD1 (5 bases). This CDR3 has 15 residues. Trimming stripped 4 bases from V and 8 bases from J, with 17 bases between. Germline V gene lookup returns CDR1 MNHEY and CDR2 SMNVEV (reference sequence). The CDR3 DNA follows: TGTGCCAGCAGTTACCGGGGGGAGACGAGGGAAAAACTGTTTTTT. Its protein is CASSYRGETREKLFF.